One and the same sample provided the 4 T cell receptor beta chains below, sequenced in a study of CD4 T cell repertoires in COVID-19. Profiled with immunoSEQ multiplex PCR; TCRdb holds only in-frame clones, not every one. Of about 75,000 clones in the sample, about four fifths were seen once. Here the sequenced sample was CD4+ T cells from peripheral blood, taken after recovery from COVID-19. These receptors were taken from a human donor who had COVID-19.

V usage is TRBV6-1 and J usage is TRBJ2-4; D is perhaps TRBD2 (5 bases). There are 14 residues in the CDR3. Germline CDR1 MNHNS, CDR2 SASEGT. V was shortened by 2 bases and J by 8 bases, with 13 bases between the two germline ends. The CDR3 bases are TGTGCCAGCAGTGAAATAACCCCCGGGGACATTCAGTACTTC. It yields the protein CASSEITPGDIQYF.

This chain joins TRBV6-5 and TRBJ2-7, with a tentative D call TRBD1 (5 bases). The CDR3 is 13 amino acids. The V gene's germline CDR1 is MNHEY and CDR2 SVGAGI. The V end was cut by 6 bases, the J end by 0 bases, with 9 bases between. CDR3 sequence reads: CASRQVVSYEQYF. CDR3 in DNA: TGTGCCAGCAGACAGGTCGTCTCCTACGAGCAGTACTTC.

CDR3 nucleotides: TGTGCCAGCAGCCATTCGCACGAGCAGTACTTC. This encodes CASSHSHEQYF. The V gene is TRBV3-1 (or the pseudogene TRBV3-2), the J gene TRBJ2-7; D remains unclear. V lost 3 bases and J lost 5, with 5 bases in between. Germline V CDR1 and CDR2: LGHDT, YNNKEL (reference sequence). The CDR3 totals 11 residues.

V gene TRBV5-5 combines with J gene TRBJ1-1; possible D gene TRBD1, 5 bases. Germline V gene lookup returns CDR1 SGHKS and CDR2 YYEKEE (reference sequence). CDR3 size: 14 residues. V was clipped by 3 bases and J by 6 bases, with 15 bases between them. CDR3 sequence: CASSSHGGEAEAFF. The CDR3 DNA is TGTGCCAGCAGCTCCCACGGGGGAGAGGCTGAAGCTTTCTTT.